Presented here are 21 T cell receptor beta chains from one specimen sequenced in a study of blood T cells in healthy people across ages (dated by TCRdb to the mid-2010s). Libraries were built with 5' RACE. The instrument was an Illumina HiSeq 2500. A second roughly 6 to 12 cycle PCR used a sample-barcoded 5' primer and a J-beta primer mix. The public reads were quality trimmed at Q25 with fastp and then assembled into clones with MiXCR by TCRdb, keeping productive beta chains. For every CDR3 protein sequence, its rows merge into one entry that carries the most common genes and DNA. The sample table records 550,000 to 700,000 distinct CDR3 sequences; 27% of these occur just once. The top ten hold approximately 17% of the sample. Specimen: blood. Every receptor here comes from a woman in her 70s in good health.

There are a few counts of this clonotype. V gene TRBV6-5 combines with J gene TRBJ2-5; D gene uncertain. CDR1 and CDR2 from the germline V gene are MNHEY and SVGAGI. This CDR3 has 15 amino acids. V was cut by 0 bases and J by 4 bases, with 12 bases left in between. The CDR3, as DNA: TGTGCCAGCAGTTACTCGTTCAACGTCGTAGAGACCCAGTACTTC. It encodes CASSYSFNVVETQYF.

The rearrangement uses TRBV29-1 and TRBJ2-5, with D unresolved. There are 11 residues in the CDR3. In germline, CDR1 is SQVTM, CDR2 ANQGSEA. Trimming removed 5 bases at V and 3 bases at J, with 7 bases between. CDR3 DNA: TGCAGCGTTCTCCCCGAAGAGACCCAGTACTTC. Residues: CSVLPEETQYF.

The chain carries TRBV10-3 and TRBJ2-1, with 15 bases matching TRBD2. The germline CDR1 and CDR2 sequences are ENHRY and SYGVKD. This CDR3 region has 17 residues. With 6 bases clipped from V and 5 bases from J, the junction kept 8 bases outside the gene matches. CDR3 sequence reads: CAIRPGLAGGKDNEQFF. In nucleotides, the CDR3 is TGTGCCATCAGGCCGGGACTAGCGGGAGGAAAGGACAATGAGCAGTTCTTC.

This clonotype has just a few counts. The rearrangement links TRBV29-1 to TRBJ2-3; 8 bases line up with TRBD1. CDR1 and CDR2 (germline): SQVTM, ANQGSEA. V dropped 1 base and J dropped 4; count of bases not matched to a gene: 10. The CDR3 is 16 residues long. The CDR3 here is CSVEGQGTPAPDTQYF. As DNA, the CDR3 is TGCAGCGTTGAAGGACAGGGGACGCCTGCCCCAGATACGCAGTATTTT.

The table lists this clonotype with a few counts. The chain employs TRBV7-2 and TRBJ2-5; D gene ambiguous. The DNA matches TRBJ2-7 better at its end, which makes the J call doubtful. Germline V gene sequence: CDR1 SGHTA, CDR2 FQGNSA. This CDR3 spans 14 amino acids. CDR3 loop: CASSQKGHSYEQYF. CDR3 DNA sequence: TGTGCCAGCAGCCAGAAGGGCCACTCCTACGAGCAGTACTTC.

This clonotype has just a few counts. V and J are TRBV28 and TRBJ1-4; 7 bases agree with TRBD1. The CDR3 has 16 residues. Germline V gene lookup returns CDR1 MDHEN and CDR2 SYDVKM. The V gene end was trimmed by 4 bases and the J gene end by 5 bases; junction bases not matched to a gene: 10. The CDR3 loop is CASSSQHRGGNEKLFF. CDR3 sequence (DNA): TGTGCCAGCAGTTCCCAACACAGGGGCGGAAATGAAAAACTGTTTTTT.

The chain recombines TRBV4-2 with TRBJ2-7; D is undetermined. The V gene's germline CDR1 is LGHNA and CDR2 YNFKEQ. This CDR3 is 11 amino acids long. The V end lost 0 bases, the J end lost 6 bases, and 3 bases lay between the germline ends. The CDR3 DNA is TGTGCCAGCAGCCAAGAGACCGAGCAGTACTTC. Translating it yields CASSQETEQYF.

This clonotype was seen a handful of times. This CDR3 reads CASRQSGANVLTF. DNA for the CDR3: TGTGCCAGCAGACAGTCTGGGGCCAACGTCCTGACTTTC. The chain joins TRBV2 to TRBJ2-6, with D uncertain. This CDR3 is 13 amino acids long. V was cut by 6 bases and J by 1 base, with 4 bases left in between. CDR1 and CDR2 (germline): SNHLY, FYNNEI.

The gene calls are TRBV20-1 and TRBJ1-2, with 11 bases matching TRBD1. V lost 3 bases and J lost 6; bases outside the gene matches: 9. CDR3 length: 15 residues. Looked up from germline, CDR1 is DFQATT and CDR2 is SNEGSKA (reference sequence). The CDR3: CSASGIGQGAHGYTF. The CDR3 nucleotides are TGCAGTGCTAGCGGTATCGGACAGGGGGCGCATGGCTACACCTTC.

To note about this clonotype: This may stem from a read error, because a much larger clone lies one nucleotide away. This chain links TRBV5-1 with TRBJ1-1; 7 bases fit TRBD1. Germline values: CDR1 SGHRS, CDR2 YFSETQ. This CDR3 has 13 amino acids. DNA for the CDR3: TGCCCCAGCAGCCTCACAGGGGACACTGAAGCTTTCTTT. It specifies CPSSLTGDTEAFF. The variable domain in full, completed from reference TRBV5-1 and TRBJ1-1, reads KAGVTQTPRYLIKTRGQQVTLSCSPISGHRSVSWYQQTPGQGLQFLFEYFSETQRNKGNFPGRFSGRQFSNSRSEMNVSTLELGDSALYLCPSSLTGDTEAFFGQGTRLTVV.

V is TRBV6-1 and J is TRBJ2-1; D perhaps matches TRBD2 (6 bases). The V end was cut by 2 bases, the J end by 1 base, with 9 bases between. CDR1 and CDR2 (germline): MNHNS, SASEGT. This CDR3 is 15 amino acids long. CDR3 region: CASSELASSYNEQFF. The CDR3 DNA follows: TGTGCCAGCAGTGAACTAGCGAGTTCCTACAATGAGCAGTTCTTC.

The genes are TRBV5-1 and TRBJ1-1; 12 bases fit TRBD1. Germline CDR1 reads SGHRS; CDR2 reads YFSETQ. J lost 10 bases, V lost 2 bases, and 9 bases had no gene match. This CDR3 region has 15 residues. The CDR3 coding sequence is TGCGCCAGCAGCTTCTCTGGGACAGGGGGCGAGGGAGCTTTCTTT. It yields the protein CASSFSGTGGEGAFF.

This clonotype was counted between two and nine times. The V call is TRBV4-2, the J call TRBJ2-5; 9 bases are a match to TRBD2. The germline CDR1 and CDR2 sequences are LGHNA and YNFKEQ. The V and J ends lost 0 bases and 1 base, in that order; junction bases with no gene match: 6. The CDR3 contains 17 residues. As DNA, the CDR3 is TGTGCCAGCAGCCAAGAACGGGCGGGGGGGCTCCAAGAGACCCAGTACTTC. Residues: CASSQERAGGLQETQYF.

This clonotype was picked up a small number of times. At one end, the junction sequence differs from germline, possibly due to a read error. CDR3 protein: CASGSGTAETQYF. The CDR3 DNA is TGTGCCAGCGGCTCCGGGACGGCAGAAACGCAGTATTTT. The rearrangement joins TRBV7-2 to TRBJ2-3; tentatively, D is TRBD1 or TRBD2 (5 bases each). The CDR3 runs to 13 residues. Looked up from germline, CDR1 is SGHTA and CDR2 is FQGNSA.

This clonotype occurred many times. The rearrangement links TRBV13 to TRBJ1-2; TRBD1 matches at 7 bases. The germline CDR1 and CDR2 sequences are PRHDT and FYEKMQ (reference sequence). V trimming: 0 bases; J trimming: 4 bases; junction bases outside the gene matches: 2. This CDR3 is built from 14 residues. CDR3: CASSLGTGIYGYTF. CDR3 coding DNA: TGTGCCAGCAGCTTAGGGACAGGGATCTATGGCTACACCTTC.

The chain links TRBV12-3 or TRBV12-4 to TRBJ2-7, with D perhaps assigned TRBD1 or TRBD2 (5 bases each). The last part of the DNA fits TRBJ2-1 better; the J call may be wrong. The CDR3 is made up of 15 amino acids. The CDR3 loop is CASTSPLGVGGKQFF. The CDR3 DNA sequence: TGTGCCAGCACCTCACCCCTAGGGGTTGGGGGAAAACAGTTCTTC.

The rearrangement uses TRBV7-2 and TRBJ2-3, with D maybe TRBD2 (6 bases). In germline, CDR1 is SGHTA, CDR2 FQGNSA. V was clipped by 8 bases and J by 1 base, with 10 bases between them. This CDR3 is built from 13 residues. The CDR3, as DNA: TGTGCCAGCGGCTGGAGGGGCACAGATACGCAGTATTTT. This codes for CASGWRGTDTQYF. The full variable domain, with the rest looked up from reference TRBV7-2 and TRBJ2-3, is GAGVSQSPSNKVTEKGKDVELRCDPISGHTALYWYRQSLGQGLEFLIYFQGNSAPDKSGLPSDRFSAERTGGSVSTLTIQRTQQEDSAVYLCASGWRGTDTQYFGPGTRLTVL.

This clonotype was recorded once. The CDR3 DNA reads as TGTGCCAGCAGCCCGAGACCAGAAGGGCGAGAGACCCAGTACTTC. It is translated as CASSPRPEGRETQYF. The rearrangement joins TRBV11-2 to TRBJ2-5; no definite D call. There are 15 residues in the CDR3. V shed 5 bases and J shed 4 bases, with 17 bases lying between them. Germline-derived CDR1 and CDR2 are SGHAT and FQNNGV.

The chain has TRBV6-1 and TRBJ1-4; D gene ambiguous. This CDR3 contains 11 residues. Trimming left V 6 bases short and J 16 bases short, with 15 bases between. The germline V gene has CDR1 MNHNS and CDR2 SASEGT. This CDR3 is CASRLHDLWFF. The CDR3 bases are TGTGCCAGCAGGCTGCACGACCTTTGGTTTTTT.

Notes on this clonotype: This could be a read error, since a much larger clone is one nucleotide away. The chain combines TRBV6-1 with TRBJ2-7; D unresolved. Per the germline V gene, CDR1 is MNHNS and CDR2 is SASEGT. The CDR3 covers 13 residues. CDR3 in DNA: TGTGCCAGCAGTGATGGGTCTTCGTACGAGCAGCACTTC. Amino acid sequence: CASSDGSSYEQHF.

A remark on this clonotype: A read error may produce the germline difference seen at one junction end. V is TRBV6-1 and J is TRBJ1-5; no definite D call. This CDR3 comprises 13 residues. Germline values: CDR1 MNHNS, CDR2 SASEGT. In DNA, the CDR3 is TGTGCCAGAAGTGAGGATTTGAATCAGCCCCAGCATTTT. Encoded protein: CARSEDLNQPQHF.